Listed here are 22 T cell receptor beta chains from one sample, sequenced in a study of blood T cells in healthy people across ages. The use of a sample-barcoded 5' primer and a J-beta primer mix characterized a second PCR of roughly 6 to 12 cycles. TCRdb analysed the 5' RACE reads with MiXCR anew, one entry per CDR3 protein. The sample yields about 1.8 million distinct CDR3 sequences, less than 50% seen once. Specimen: blood. Every receptor here comes from a middle-aged woman in good health.

This chain connects TRBV7-9 to TRBJ2-5; 7 bases match TRBD1. Germline values: CDR1 SEHNR, CDR2 FQNEAQ (reference sequence). This CDR3 has 16 residues. Trimming took 4 bases from V and 2 from J; bases not matched to a gene: 10. The CDR3 reads CASSSNPGTVQETQYF. DNA for the CDR3: TGTGCCAGCAGCTCAAACCCCGGGACAGTTCAAGAGACCCAGTACTTC.

Note on this clonotype: This may be a read error, as it is one base from a much larger clone. The CDR3 DNA reads as TGTGCCAGCAGCCAAGATATTATCCTGGTCCCATCTTACGAGCAGTTCTTC. Amino acids: CASSQDIILVPSYEQFF. This chain links TRBV4-2 with TRBJ2-1; D remains ambiguous. The CDR3 is made up of 17 amino acids. CDR1 is LGHNA and CDR2 is YNFKEQ in the germline V gene. V was pared by 0 bases and J by 10 bases, with 22 bases between.

This clonotype was counted only a few times. The chain uses TRBV4-3 and TRBJ2-3; the match to TRBD2 covers 13 bases. Germline values: CDR1 LGHNA, CDR2 YSLEER. Trimming took 4 bases from V and 5 from J; bases not matched to a gene: 6. The CDR3 runs to 16 residues. The CDR3 spells CASSPWTSGGLDTQYF. The CDR3 nucleotides are TGCGCCAGCAGCCCGTGGACTAGCGGGGGATTAGATACGCAGTATTTT.

This clonotype appeared many times. CDR3 amino acids: CASSSGQPTDTQYF. CDR3 nucleotide sequence: TGTGCCAGCAGCTCGGGACAGCCCACAGATACGCAGTATTTT. The V gene is TRBV7-9, the J gene TRBJ2-3, with TRBD1 matching over 7 bases. The CDR3 has 14 residues. In germline, CDR1 is SEHNR, CDR2 FQNEAQ (reference sequence). J was trimmed by 2 bases and V by 4 bases; bases with no gene match: 3.

The J gene is TRBJ2-1, the V gene TRBV5-6; 7 bases align to TRBD2. After removal of 4 bases from V and 10 bases from J, the junction contained 5 bases not matched to a gene. The germline CDR1 and CDR2 sequences are SGHDT and YYEEEE. The CDR3 is 12 amino acids. Written as DNA, the CDR3 is TGTGCCAGCAGCGCACTAGCGTGGGAGCAGTTCTTC. Its protein product is CASSALAWEQFF.

This clonotype has only a few counts. This sequence joins TRBV29-1 and TRBJ1-1, with D uncertain. V was clipped by 5 bases and J by 0 bases, with 7 bases between them. Germline assignment: CDR1 SQVTM and CDR2 ANQGSEA. CDR3 size: 12 residues. CDR3: CSVLAVNTEAFF. DNA of the CDR3: TGCAGCGTTTTGGCCGTGAACACTGAAGCTTTCTTT.

The rearrangement joins TRBV27 to TRBJ2-5, with D unresolved. The CDR3 is made up of 13 amino acids. V dropped 3 bases and J dropped 5 bases, with 10 bases sitting between them. The germline V gene has CDR1 MNHEY and CDR2 SMNVEV (reference sequence). This chain's CDR3 is CASSFKARETQYF. CDR3 nucleotide sequence: TGTGCCAGCAGTTTTAAGGCCAGGGAGACCCAGTACTTC.

The genes are TRBV27 and TRBJ1-6, with D unresolved. Trimming stripped 2 bases from V and 5 bases from J, with 7 bases between. This CDR3 has 14 amino acids. Germline CDR1 MNHEY, CDR2 SMNVEV (reference sequence). The CDR3 sequence: CASSLGSHNSPLHF. The CDR3 DNA sequence: TGTGCCAGCAGTTTAGGGTCACATAATTCACCCCTCCACTTT.

This clonotype was seen only a few times. The chain recombines TRBV4-2 with TRBJ1-5; the D gene is possibly TRBD1 (5 bases). The V end was cut by 4 bases, the J end by 4 bases, with 14 bases between. The germline CDR1 and CDR2 sequences are LGHNA and YNFKEQ. The CDR3 totals 15 residues. Here the CDR3 DNA reads TGTGCCAGCAGCCCCACCGAACGGGGGAATCAGCCCCAGCATTTT. Translated: CASSPTERGNQPQHF.

The gene calls are TRBV24-1 and TRBJ2-5; 9 bases are a match to TRBD1. TRBJ2-7 matches the DNA end more closely, so the J call is doubtful. Germline-derived CDR1 and CDR2 are KGHDR and SFDVKD. This CDR3 region has 16 residues. This chain's CDR3 is CATSDTGTGKTYEQYF. For the CDR3, the DNA is TGTGCCACCAGTGATACCGGGACAGGGAAGACCTACGAGCAGTACTTC.

This clonotype was observed a few times. This sequence joins TRBV20-1 and TRBJ2-4; TRBD2 matches at 10 bases. The J segment lost 0 bases and the V segment lost 3 bases, leaving 11 bases of the junction unmatched. CDR1 DFQATT and CDR2 SNEGSKA come from the germline V gene (reference sequence). CDR3 length equals 18 residues. The CDR3 protein is CSASFRSGGQEAKNIQYF. As DNA, the CDR3 is TGCAGTGCTAGTTTCCGTAGCGGGGGGCAAGAAGCCAAAAACATTCAGTACTTC.

J is TRBJ1-2 and V is TRBV9, with TRBD1 as a possible D gene (5 bases). Germline lookup yields CDR1 SGDLS and CDR2 YYNGEE. The CDR3 is made up of 13 amino acids. The germline V and J ends were trimmed by 2 bases and 7 bases, with 12 bases remaining between them. CDR3 region: CASSVRDGGGYTF. CDR3 sequence (DNA): TGTGCCAGCAGCGTCCGGGACGGGGGTGGCTACACCTTC.

This clonotype showed up just a few times. V usage is TRBV5-5 and J usage is TRBJ2-5, with D possibly matching TRBD2 (6 bases). The CDR3 totals 15 residues. With 4 bases removed from V and 2 bases from J, the gap between germline ends came to 15 bases. Germline V gene lookup returns CDR1 SGHKS and CDR2 YYEKEE (reference sequence). CDR3 sequence reads: CASSQSGRQQETQYF. For the CDR3, the DNA is TGTGCCAGCAGCCAGTCCGGGAGACAACAAGAGACCCAGTACTTC. The full variable domain, rest sourced from reference TRBV5-5 and TRBJ2-5, is DAGVTQSPTHLIKTRGQQVTLRCSPISGHKSVSWYQQVLGQGPQFIFQYYEKEERGRGNFPDRFSARQFPNYSSELNVNALLLGDSALYLCASSQSGRQQETQYFGPGTRLLVL.

The CDR3 is CASRRIPSQSGANVLTF. In nucleotides, the CDR3 is TGTGCCAGCAGACGTATACCCAGCCAGTCTGGGGCCAACGTCCTGACTTTC. The chain couples TRBV7-9 to TRBJ2-6; D unclear. Germline V lookup: CDR1 SEHNR, CDR2 FQNEAQ (reference sequence). Trimming cost V 6 bases and J 1 base, with 16 bases left between them. The CDR3 runs 17 residues.

The chain joins TRBV14 to TRBJ2-3, with 8 bases aligning to TRBD2. J lost 6 bases, V lost 2 bases, and 10 bases had no gene match. Per germline, CDR1 SGHDN and CDR2 FVKESK. The CDR3 extends over 16 amino acids. CDR3 in amino acids: CASSQFNGGAADTQYF. CDR3 nucleotides: TGTGCCAGCAGCCAATTCAACGGGGGGGCGGCGGATACGCAGTATTTT.

The chain joins TRBV7-2 to TRBJ1-2; TRBD1 matches 7 bases. Per germline, CDR1 SGHTA and CDR2 FQGNSA. The CDR3 is 15 residues long. V gave up 5 bases and J gave up 4 bases; unmatched junction bases: 10. CDR3: CASSPRQGVVYGYTF. As DNA, the CDR3 is TGTGCCAGCAGCCCGCGACAGGGTGTCGTCTATGGCTACACCTTC.

CDR3 residues: CASSGEGGNDEQFF. DNA for the CDR3: TGTGCCAGCAGCGGGGAGGGGGGCAATGATGAGCAGTTCTTC. This chain links TRBV12-3 or TRBV12-4 with TRBJ2-1, with a weak D call TRBD2 (7 bases). The V end was cut by 6 bases, the J end by 8 bases, with 17 bases between. This CDR3 has 14 residues.

The V gene is TRBV27, the J gene TRBJ1-6; D ambiguous. V dropped 4 bases and J dropped 6 bases, with 16 bases sitting between them. The CDR3 sequence is 16 residues long. CDR1 MNHEY and CDR2 SMNVEV come from the germline V gene (reference sequence). The CDR3 bases are TGTGCCAGCAGTTATTTCAGCGGGCGTAGTAATTCACCCCTCCACTTT. It encodes CASSYFSGRSNSPLHF.

The chain has TRBV12-3 or TRBV12-4 and TRBJ2-1; a weak D match, TRBD1 (6 bases). CDR3 size: 15 residues. The V end lost 4 bases, the J end lost 9 bases, and 19 bases lay between the germline ends. The CDR3 bases are TGTGCCAGCAGTTGGGCAGGAACCCAAGGGGGTGAGCAGTTCTTC. Translating gives CASSWAGTQGGEQFF.

This clonotype was observed a handful of times. This chain links TRBV25-1 with TRBJ2-7, with a weak D call TRBD2 (5 bases). The end of the DNA aligns better with TRBJ2-5, so the J call may be wrong. Germline assignment: CDR1 MGHDK and CDR2 SYGVNS. The CDR3 spans 13 residues. For the CDR3, the DNA is TGTGCCAGCAGTGAAAGCGGTCCGGAGACCCAGTACTTC. As protein: CASSESGPETQYF.

The V and J genes are TRBV4-3 and TRBJ2-3, with D tentatively TRBD1 or TRBD2 (5 bases each). The CDR3 is 15 amino acids. Per germline, CDR1 LGHNA and CDR2 YSLEER. V lost 5 bases to trimming and J lost 2 bases, with 14 bases between them. For the CDR3, the DNA is TGCGCCAGCAGCGCCGGGACGGCCCCCACAGATACGCAGTATTTT. Amino acid sequence: CASSAGTAPTDTQYF.

This clonotype was seen a few times. The V call is TRBV27, the J call TRBJ2-7; D is possibly TRBD1 (6 bases). Per the germline V gene, CDR1 is MNHEY and CDR2 is SMNVEV (reference sequence). The V end was cut by 5 bases, the J end by 2 bases, with 16 bases between. The CDR3 extends over 15 amino acids. The CDR3 DNA reads TGTGCCAGCAGTCCAGGGGACCTACCCACCTACGAGCAGTACTTC. It is translated as CASSPGDLPTYEQYF.